This note documents a single T cell receptor beta chain sequence. Its cognate antigen is unknown. This entry belongs to a study of PD-1 blockade in classical Hodgkin lymphoma. Following autologous stem cell transplantation, relapse occurred in every patient, and exposure to brentuximab vedotin varied. Best response was recorded as complete response, partial response or progressive disease. Generated by immunoSEQ multiplex PCR, the TCRdb table keeps only in-frame clones and is missing some. The sample lists about 59,000 clones, under 95% seen once, with roughly a tenth in the top ten. Overall study findings and caveats: Patients starting nivolumab less than 1 year after ASCT had lower diversity and were excluded from later analyses. Whoever responded completely had baseline diversity much like that seen in newly diagnosed patients.

The clonotype comes from a human donor with classical Hodgkin lymphoma. The sample consisted of peripheral blood mononuclear cells (PBMCs), taken at baseline.

The CDR3 protein is CASSDVVGTGPRGQYF. CDR3 sequence (DNA): TGTGCCAGCAGTGATGTGGTTGGGACAGGCCCGCGAGGACAGTACTTC. The genes are TRBV6-1 and TRBJ2-7, with 8 bases identical to TRBD1. V lost 3 bases to trimming and J lost 10 bases; unmatched junction nucleotides: 17. Per germline, CDR1 MNHNS and CDR2 SASEGT. The CDR3 is made up of 16 amino acids.